Here is one T cell receptor beta chain with its context. Its antigen remains unknown. The read ends 3 residues before the CDR3 terminus; that terminus is restored from the germline J gene. Only in-frame clones appear in the TCRdb table, and some are missing; sequencing was by immunoSEQ multiplex PCR. This sample's clone table lists around 20,000 clones. These data are taken from a study of T cells in women clearing cervical HPV infection. Study-wide results and limits: CIN3+ cases had significantly higher TCR richness than controls; evenness did not differ.

The germline gives CDR1 MNHNS, CDR2 SASEGT. The CDR3 loop spans 15 amino acids. The J segment lost 2 bases and the V segment lost 3 bases, leaving 5 bases of the junction unmatched. This chain uses TRBV6-1 with TRBJ2-7; 9 nucleotides line up with TRBD2. The sequence was obtained from a woman aged 18 to 75 with a cervical HPV16 infection that either progressed to CIN3+ or cleared (not recorded which). The specimen sequenced was blood buffy coat. The CDR3 loop reads CASSDLASGAYEQYF. CDR3 DNA (partial): TGTGCCAGCAGTGACTTGGCTAGCGGGGCCTACGAG.